The next 22 T cell receptor beta chains were all read from a single sample in a study of T cell responses to AZD1222 COVID-19 vaccine. The method was immunoSEQ multiplex PCR; TCRdb's version includes in-frame clones alone and lacks a portion of them. The sample holds around 180,000 clones, 94% seen once. The sample in question was peripheral blood, obtained 28 days after the second AZD1222 dose. Source of these receptors: an adult who received the AZD1222 COVID-19 vaccine.

The genes are TRBV18 and TRBJ1-5; D call uncertain. V was pared by 2 bases and J by 7 bases, with 9 bases between. The CDR3 runs 13 residues. The germline V gene has CDR1 KGHSH and CDR2 LQKENI. As DNA, the CDR3 is TGTGCCAGCTCACCAGAGGTAGTCCAGCCCCAGCATTTT. Its protein product is CASSPEVVQPQHF.

This sequence joins TRBV19 and TRBJ1-1; D is undetermined. Germline CDR1 is LNHDA and CDR2 is SQIVND (reference sequence). V was pared by 7 bases and J by 6 bases, with 12 bases between. The CDR3 is 12 amino acids. The CDR3 nucleotides are TGTGCCAGTATCACCTGGGAGGCTGAAGCTTTCTTT. Translating it yields CASITWEAEAFF.

This chain connects TRBV11-2 to TRBJ2-7; 10 nucleotides agree with TRBD2. V dropped 5 bases and J dropped 5; count of bases not matched to a gene: 9. The germline gives CDR1 SGHAT, CDR2 FQNNGV. The CDR3 spans 15 residues. In nucleotides, the CDR3 is TGTGCCAGCAGCACCACGAGGCTAGCGGGAGACGAGCAGTACTTC. This gives the protein CASSTTRLAGDEQYF.

V usage is TRBV7-9 and J usage is TRBJ1-1, with 7 bases that match TRBD1. Germline trimming cut 2 bases from V and 3 bases from J; bases unmatched to any gene: 0. Germline V CDR1 and CDR2: SEHNR, FQNEAQ (reference sequence). The CDR3 loop spans 13 amino acids. The CDR3 spells CASSLTGDTEAFF. DNA of the CDR3: TGTGCCAGCAGCTTAACAGGGGACACTGAAGCTTTCTTT.

V usage is TRBV6-5 and J usage is TRBJ2-7, with D hard to call. This CDR3 has 13 amino acids. Looked up from germline, CDR1 is MNHEY and CDR2 is SVGAGI. V lost 2 bases, J lost 6 bases, and 11 bases lay in between. CDR3 sequence: CASSYREGVEQYF. Written as DNA, the CDR3 is TGTGCCAGCAGTTACAGGGAAGGTGTCGAGCAGTACTTC.

The chain combines TRBV7-9 with TRBJ1-1, with unresolved D. V lost 5 bases and J 2 bases, leaving 9 bases between the germline ends. This CDR3 has 13 amino acids. Germline CDR1 is SEHNR and CDR2 is FQNEAQ (reference sequence). The CDR3 DNA reads TGTGCCAGCAGCCCCGGGCAAAACACTGAAGCTTTCTTT. Translation gives CASSPGQNTEAFF.

The gene calls are TRBV6-5 and TRBJ1-5, with TRBD1 as a possible D gene (5 bases). The CDR3 is made up of 15 amino acids. Germline loops: CDR1 MNHEY, CDR2 SVGAGI. Trimming left V 6 bases short and J 4 bases short, with 16 bases between. The CDR3 nucleotides are TGTGCCAGCAGCCCCGACACCGACAGAAATCAGCCCCAGCATTTT. It specifies CASSPDTDRNQPQHF.

The rearrangement uses TRBV7-6 and TRBJ2-3; D gene unclear. The V gene's germline CDR1 is SGHVS and CDR2 FNYEAQ. V was shortened by 2 bases and J by 2 bases, with 2 bases between the two germline ends. The CDR3 runs 12 residues. The CDR3 sequence: CASSLLTDTQYF. The CDR3 coding sequence is TGTGCCAGCAGCTTACTCACAGATACGCAGTATTTT.

The chain recombines TRBV14 with TRBJ1-1; 7 bases line up with TRBD1. The ends lost 3 bases at V and 4 bases at J; junction bases unmatched: 8. The CDR3 sequence is 15 residues long. CDR1 and CDR2 from the germline V gene are SGHDN and FVKESK. The CDR3 coding sequence is TGTGCCAGCAGCCAGATTAGGGGGCAGGGCACTGAAGCTTTCTTT. Amino acids: CASSQIRGQGTEAFF.

The gene calls are TRBV23-1 and TRBJ1-4, with TRBD1 identical over 9 bases. TRBV23-1 is assigned to the ORF class and has an uncertain function. CDR3 size: 17 residues. V gave up 0 bases and J gave up 7 bases; unmatched junction bases: 9. CDR3 DNA: TGCGCCAGCAGTCAATCGGGGGGACAGGGCTATGGTGAAAAACTGTTTTTT. It codes for CASSQSGGQGYGEKLFF.

The table lists this clone with a count of one. The chain recombines TRBV6-6 with TRBJ1-2; TRBD1 might be the D (6 bases). V lost 0 bases and J 5 bases, leaving 13 bases between the germline ends. Germline loops: CDR1 MNHNY, CDR2 SVGAGI (reference sequence). The CDR3 has 15 amino acids. CDR3 sequence: CASSYSRGTKYGYTF. CDR3 nucleotide sequence: TGTGCCAGCAGTTACTCCAGGGGAACGAAGTATGGCTACACCTTC.

V is TRBV6-5 and J is TRBJ2-1; D uncertain. Germline CDR1 MNHEY, CDR2 SVGAGI. This CDR3 is built from 11 residues. The V end lost 10 bases, the J end lost 8 bases, and 12 bases lay between the germline ends. CDR3: CATLPNHEQFF. CDR3 DNA: TGTGCCACCCTCCCGAACCATGAGCAGTTCTTC.

The J gene is TRBJ2-6, the V gene TRBV7-8; possible D gene TRBD1, 5 bases. Germline values: CDR1 SGHVS, CDR2 FQNEAQ. The CDR3 spans 16 residues. V was clipped by 0 bases and J by 0 bases, with 6 bases between them. The CDR3 sequence: CASSLATGSGANVLTF. The CDR3, as DNA: TGTGCCAGCAGCTTAGCTACAGGCTCTGGGGCCAACGTCCTGACTTTC. Full variable domain (rest looked up from reference TRBV7-8 and TRBJ2-6): GAGVSQSPRYKVAKRGQDVALRCDPISGHVSLFWYQQALGQGPEFLTYFQNEAQLDKSGLPSDRFFAERPEGSVSTLKIQRTQQEDSAVYLCASSLATGSGANVLTFGAGSRLTVL.

The DNA of the CDR3 is TGCGCCAGCAGTGAAGGGACAGGAGGGGAGCAGTACTTC. Translated, it gives CASSEGTGGEQYF. The gene calls are TRBV10-1 and TRBJ2-7, with TRBD1 identical over 8 bases. CDR3 size: 13 residues. CDR1 and CDR2 from the germline V gene are WNHNN and SYGVQD (reference sequence). V trimming: 3 bases; J trimming: 7 bases; junction bases outside the gene matches: 5.

This chain links TRBV5-6 with TRBJ2-5; the D gene could be TRBD1 or TRBD2 (6 bases each). The V end was cut by 0 bases, the J end by 7 bases, with 16 bases between. Germline CDR1 is SGHDT and CDR2 is YYEEEE. This CDR3 comprises 15 residues. This CDR3 is CASSLVRGASATQYF. The CDR3 bases are TGTGCCAGCAGCTTGGTGAGGGGGGCGTCGGCGACCCAGTACTTC.

V is TRBV18 and J is TRBJ1-5; TRBD1 agrees at 7 bases. Trimming took 1 base from V and 2 from J; bases not matched to a gene: 2. Germline CDR1 is KGHSH and CDR2 is LQKENI. The CDR3 runs 15 residues. The CDR3: CASSPQGAGNQPQHF. The DNA for the CDR3 is TGTGCCAGCTCACCACAGGGGGCCGGCAATCAGCCCCAGCATTTT. The complete variable domain, with remaining parts taken from reference TRBV18 and TRBJ1-5, reads NAGVMQNPRHLVRRRGQEARLRCSPMKGHSHVYWYRQLPEEGLKFMVYLQKENIIDESGMPKERFSAEFPKEGPSILRIQQVVRGDSAAYFCASSPQGAGNQPQHFGDGTRLSIL.

The V gene is TRBV11-3, the J gene TRBJ1-6; D gene ambiguous. CDR3 length: 15 amino acids. Trimming shortened V by 0 bases and J by 2 bases, and 5 bases separated the two germline ends. The V gene's germline CDR1 is SGHNT and CDR2 YENEEA. The CDR3 DNA reads as TGTGCCAGCAGCTTAGACAGAGCCTATAATTCACCCCTCCACTTT. Its translation is CASSLDRAYNSPLHF.

J is TRBJ1-6 and V is TRBV7-2; possibly TRBD1 for D (6 bases). CDR1 is SGHTA, CDR2 FQGNSA, per germline. The V gene lost 6 bases and the J gene lost 7 bases, with 16 bases spanning the gap. The CDR3 spans 15 residues. CDR3 in amino acids: CASSSRAGENSPLHF. CDR3 bases: TGTGCCAGCAGTAGTAGGGCAGGGGAAAATTCACCCCTCCACTTT.

This rearrangement joins TRBV11-3 to TRBJ1-2; D gene unclear. The V and J ends lost 1 base and 3 bases respectively, with 3 bases between them. This CDR3 comprises 12 residues. Germline CDR1 SGHNT, CDR2 YENEEA. This chain's CDR3 is CASSLGDYGYTF. In DNA form, the CDR3 reads TGTGCCAGCAGCTTAGGGGACTATGGCTACACCTTC.

Only one count was recorded for this clone. V and J are TRBV2 and TRBJ1-5, with TRBD1 matching 10 bases. Germline values: CDR1 SNHLY, CDR2 FYNNEI. This CDR3 region has 17 residues. The trim removed 6 bases at V and 0 bases at J, leaving 8 bases unmatched. DNA of the CDR3: TGTGCCAGCAGGACCGGGACAGGGGCCACTAGCAATCAGCCCCAGCATTTT. This encodes CASRTGTGATSNQPQHF.

The V gene is TRBV6-1, the J gene TRBJ2-1; 8 bases are shared with TRBD2. Germline-derived CDR1 and CDR2 are MNHNS and SASEGT. This CDR3 has 15 residues. V was clipped by 1 base and J by 2 bases; unmatched bases: 1. The CDR3 coding sequence is TGTGCCAGCAGTGAAGGTAGCGGGACCTACAATGAGCAGTTCTTC. This codes for CASSEGSGTYNEQFF.

The chain employs TRBV2 and TRBJ1-5; no clear D. Germline CDR1 is SNHLY and CDR2 is FYNNEI. Trimming took 6 bases from V and 4 from J, leaving 10 bases between them. CDR3 length: 13 amino acids. For the CDR3, the DNA is TGTGCCAGCAGCGCTGAAGGGAATCAGCCCCAGCATTTT. It codes for CASSAEGNQPQHF.